The rows below give T cell receptor beta chains drawn from one sample of a study of control samples from healthy donors and cancer patients. Profiled with immunoSEQ multiplex PCR; TCRdb holds only in-frame clones, not every one. Seen here are 150,000 or so clones, 85% to 95% observed once, and the top ten hold 13%. Sequencing was done on a sample of blood. These receptors were obtained from a man in his forties or fifties in good health. Each CDR3 is given with its conserved first and last residue. Fields, in order: J gene, D gene, clone size, V gene, CDR3 protein, CDR3 DNA. The D gene is left open where the match is weak. Not every row has a clone size; where given, it reads once, few, many or a size class.

J: TRBJ1-2
D: TRBD1
size: NA
V: TRBV7-2
CDR3: CASSSEGTDLNGYGYTF
DNA: TGTGCCAGCAGCTCGGAAGGGACAGACCTAAATGGCTATGGCTACACCTTC

J: TRBJ2-3
D: NA
size: NA
V: TRBV6-6
CDR3: CASSYSSSSTDTQYF
DNA: TGTGCCAGCAGTTACTCATCCAGTAGCACAGATACGCAGTATTTT

J: TRBJ2-5
D: NA
size: NA
V: TRBV7-9
CDR3: CASDQGGGWETQYF
DNA: TGTGCCAGCGACCAAGGGGGGGGCTGGGAGACCCAGTACTTC

J: TRBJ1-1
D: NA
size: NA
V: TRBV6-5
CDR3: CATHLTGTSNTEAFF
DNA: TGTGCCACCCACCTCACCGGGACATCGAACACTGAAGCTTTCTTT

J: TRBJ1-4
D: NA
size: NA
V: TRBV9
CDR3: CASSVNPTNEKLFF
DNA: TGTGCCAGCAGCGTAAACCCAACTAATGAAAAACTGTTTTTT

J: TRBJ2-1
D: NA
size: NA
V: TRBV6-5
CDR3: CASSPGGSYNEQFF
DNA: TGTGCCAGCAGTCCAGGTGGTTCCTACAATGAGCAGTTCTTC

J: TRBJ2-7
D: TRBD1
size: NA
V: TRBV6-5
CDR3: CASRLTVDRGYEQYF
DNA: TGTGCCAGCAGACTTACTGTGGACAGGGGCTACGAGCAGTACTTC

J: TRBJ2-5
D: NA
size: NA
V: TRBV21-1
CDR3: CASSKISNRTFIDQETQYF
DNA: TGTGCCAGCAGCAAAATTAGTAATAGGACATTCATCGACCAAGAGACCCAGTACTTC

J: TRBJ1-3
D: NA
size: once
V: TRBV5-4
CDR3: CASSSQQGSGNTIYF
DNA: TGTGCCAGCAGCTCCCAACAGGGTTCTGGAAACACCATATATTTT

J: TRBJ1-1
D: NA
size: NA
V: TRBV29-1
CDR3: CSVEAGGTEAFF
DNA: TGCAGCGTTGAGGCCGGGGGAACTGAAGCTTTCTTT

J: TRBJ2-1
D: NA
size: NA
V: TRBV20-1
CDR3: CSASGVVLGNEQFF
DNA: TGCAGTGCTAGTGGCGTCGTCCTCGGGAATGAGCAGTTCTTC

J: TRBJ1-2
D: NA
size: NA
V: TRBV3-1/TRBV3-2
CDR3: CASSQVDLSRHGYTF
DNA: TGTGCCAGCAGCCAAGTAGACCTCTCCCGCCATGGCTACACCTTC

J: TRBJ1-5
D: NA
size: NA
V: TRBV9
CDR3: CASSVGQSNQPQHF
DNA: TGTGCCAGCAGCGTAGGGCAGTCCAATCAGCCCCAGCATTTT

J: TRBJ1-2
D: NA
size: NA
V: TRBV11-2
CDR3: CASSLSSGLVYGYTF
DNA: TGTGCCAGCAGCTTATCGTCAGGATTAGTCTATGGCTACACCTTC

J: TRBJ2-5
D: TRBD2
size: few
V: TRBV5-4
CDR3: CASSLALTSGEETQYF
DNA: TGTGCCAGCAGCTTGGCTCTTACTAGCGGGGAAGAGACCCAGTACTTC

J: TRBJ2-1
D: TRBD2
size: NA
V: TRBV5-6
CDR3: CASSEGTSGRKYNEQFF
DNA: TGTGCCAGCAGCGAAGGGACTAGCGGGAGAAAGTACAATGAGCAGTTCTTC

J: TRBJ2-7
D: TRBD2
size: NA
V: TRBV7-9
CDR3: CASSSSGTRPYEQYF
DNA: TGTGCCAGCAGCTCCTCCGGGACTAGACCCTACGAGCAGTACTTC

J: TRBJ1-1
D: TRBD1
size: NA
V: TRBV9
CDR3: CASSVAGQGYTEAFF
DNA: TGTGCCAGCAGCGTAGCGGGACAGGGGTACACTGAAGCTTTCTTT

J: TRBJ2-1
D: TRBD1
size: NA
V: TRBV9
CDR3: CASSAYRGDEQFF
DNA: TGTGCCAGCAGCGCCTACAGGGGCGATGAGCAGTTCTTC

J: TRBJ2-1
D: NA
size: NA
V: TRBV20-1
CDR3: CSARDYYEQFF
DNA: TGCAGTGCTAGGGACTACTATGAGCAGTTCTTC

J: TRBJ1-1
D: NA
size: NA
V: TRBV12-3/TRBV12-4
CDR3: CASRSIEAFF
DNA: TGTGCCAGCAGATCCATCGAAGCTTTCTTT

J: TRBJ2-3
D: NA
size: NA
V: TRBV7-8
CDR3: CASSFLRELPDTQYF
DNA: TGTGCCAGCAGCTTTCTCCGGGAATTACCAGATACGCAGTATTTT

J: TRBJ2-7
D: NA
size: NA
V: TRBV11-2
CDR3: CASSLNSYYEQYF
DNA: TGTGCCAGCAGCTTAAACAGCTACTACGAGCAGTACTTC

J: TRBJ2-4
D: NA
size: once
V: TRBV5-1
CDR3: CASSHGKPWGLAKNIQYF
DNA: TGCGCCAGCAGCCACGGGAAACCCTGGGGGCTAGCCAAAAACATTCAGTACTTC

J: TRBJ2-5
D: NA
size: NA
V: TRBV4-1
CDR3: CASSHAGTPLPTQYF
DNA: TGCGCCAGCAGCCATGCCGGGACACCTCTCCCTACCCAGTACTTC

J: TRBJ1-5
D: NA
size: NA
V: TRBV9
CDR3: CASSQGAGEGNQPQHF
DNA: TGTGCCAGCAGCCAAGGGGCAGGGGAGGGCAATCAGCCCCAGCATTTT